This T cell receptor beta chain was obtained from a study of T cells in Graves' hyperthyroidism and ophthalmopathy. For the study at large: Pretreatment peripheral blood was obtained at initial diagnosis.

V lost 0 bases and J 3 bases, leaving 12 bases between the germline ends. Germline V gene sequence: CDR1 MNHEY, CDR2 SVGAGI. This CDR3 contains 15 residues. Amplification yielded TCR beta CDR3 regions, with RNA transcripts as the source. HTBI primers were the set used in a first-round RT-PCR of the TCR CDR3. TCRdb independently ran MiXCR on the multiplex PCR reads; one entry per CDR3 protein. The data hold more than 450,000 distinct CDR3 sequences, with 13% to 15% observed a single time. This clonotype was recorded at least ten times. The TCR sequence derives from a woman aged 35 to 49 with Graves' hyperthyroidism. Material for sequencing was blood. The V call is TRBV6-5, the J call TRBJ2-7; the D is unclear. In nucleotides, the CDR3 is TGTGCCAGCAGTTACTCGGACCGTGCCGTCTACGAGCAGTACTTC. Translating it yields CASSYSDRAVYEQYF.